The next 22 T cell receptor beta chains were all read from a single sample in a study of PD-1 and CTLA-4 blockade in melanoma. Measured with immunoSEQ multiplex PCR; TCRdb has only the in-frame clones, and not every one. This sample has under 40,000 clones, with about 88% found just once. This specimen was CD8+ T cells from peripheral blood, taken from a patient given anti-PD-1 treatment. Every receptor here comes from a human donor with melanoma.

The V and J genes are TRBV28 and TRBJ1-2; maybe TRBD1 (6 bases). The CDR3 contains 16 residues. The V gene's germline CDR1 is MDHEN and CDR2 SYDVKM. Trimming cost V 6 bases and J 5 bases, with 22 bases left between them. The CDR3 DNA sequence: TGTGCCAGCAGACCCCTCTTGGGGGTGGGGGCTTATGGCTACACCTTC. It codes for CASRPLLGVGAYGYTF.

This rearrangement joins TRBV19 to TRBJ2-7; 10 nucleotides match TRBD1. This CDR3 comprises 17 residues. J lost 2 bases, V lost 1 base, and 8 bases had no gene match. From germline, CDR1 is LNHDA and CDR2 SQIVND (reference sequence). DNA for the CDR3: TGTGCCAGTAGTATAGGCCCGGGACAGGGGTTCCCCTACGAGCAGTACTTC. It translates to CASSIGPGQGFPYEQYF.

V and J are TRBV29-1 and TRBJ1-1; weak D call: TRBD1 (6 bases). The germline V gene has CDR1 SQVTM and CDR2 ANQGSEA. CDR3 size: 13 residues. V dropped 5 bases and J dropped 1 base, with 11 bases sitting between them. Here the CDR3 reads CSVLGGQNTEAFF. CDR3 bases: TGCAGCGTTTTGGGGGGACAGAACACTGAAGCTTTCTTT.

The CDR3 sequence is CASINFGGSAGAFF. CDR3 DNA: TGTGCCAGCATTAATTTTGGGGGAAGTGCGGGAGCTTTCTTT. The genes are TRBV28 and TRBJ1-1, with a weak D call TRBD1 (5 bases). Germline values: CDR1 MDHEN, CDR2 SYDVKM. There are 14 residues in the CDR3. Deletions cut 7 bases from V and 10 bases from J, with 22 bases between.

This clone appeared once. J is TRBJ2-7 and V is TRBV7-9; 8 positions agree with TRBD1. The germline V gene encodes CDR1 SEHNR and CDR2 FQNEAQ (reference sequence). V lost 5 bases and J lost 2; bases outside the gene matches: 5. The CDR3 is 14 amino acids. CDR3: CASSGWDRPYEQYF. In DNA form, the CDR3 reads TGTGCCAGCAGCGGATGGGACAGGCCCTACGAGCAGTACTTC.

This chain uses TRBV6-1 with TRBJ2-7, with 7 bases aligning to TRBD1. With 3 bases clipped from V and 2 bases from J, the junction kept 10 bases outside the gene matches. Per the germline V gene, CDR1 is MNHNS and CDR2 is SASEGT. This CDR3 region has 16 residues. CDR3: CASSDRWDSIAYEQYF. The CDR3 coding sequence is TGTGCCAGCAGTGATCGGTGGGACAGTATTGCCTACGAGCAGTACTTC.

J is TRBJ2-7 and V is TRBV9, with D possibly TRBD2 on 7 matching bases. The CDR3 consists of 15 residues. The germline V gene encodes CDR1 SGDLS and CDR2 YYNGEE. V lost 4 bases to trimming and J lost 5 bases, with 19 bases between them. CDR3 sequence: CASSPRAGAQDEQYF. For the CDR3, the DNA is TGTGCCAGCAGCCCTCGGGCGGGGGCACAAGACGAGCAGTACTTC.

This chain connects TRBV5-5 to TRBJ1-6, with a possible D match to TRBD1 (5 bases). The V and J ends lost 3 bases and 7 bases respectively, with 17 bases between them. The CDR3 is 16 residues long. Looked up from germline, CDR1 is SGHKS and CDR2 is YYEKEE (reference sequence). The DNA of the CDR3 is TGTGCCAGCAGCTCCACTGGTAGGGGCATCAATTCACCCCTCCACTTT. Translation: CASSSTGRGINSPLHF. Based on the CDR3 plus reference TRBV5-5 and TRBJ1-6, the full variable domain is DAGVTQSPTHLIKTRGQQVTLRCSPISGHKSVSWYQQVLGQGPQFIFQYYEKEERGRGNFPDRFSARQFPNYSSELNVNALLLGDSALYLCASSSTGRGINSPLHFGNGTRLTVT.

This chain connects TRBV28 to TRBJ2-7, with a tentative D call TRBD1 (5 bases). The CDR3 spans 13 residues. CDR1 is MDHEN, CDR2 SYDVKM, per germline. Trimming shortened V by 10 bases and J by 3 bases, and 16 bases separated the two germline ends. DNA for the CDR3: TGTGCCACAGCAATCAATCAGGGCTACGAGCAGTACTTC. Encoded protein: CATAINQGYEQYF.

This chain joins TRBV7-9 and TRBJ1-1; TRBD1 agrees at 8 bases. The junction had 11 bases not matched to a gene; V was cut back by 5 bases and J by 0 bases. Germline CDR1 and CDR2: SEHNR and FQNEAQ (reference sequence). The CDR3 extends over 17 amino acids. CDR3 sequence reads: CASSDKQGVVVNTEAFF. The CDR3 DNA reads TGTGCCAGCAGCGACAAACAGGGGGTAGTCGTGAACACTGAAGCTTTCTTT.

The chain is built from TRBV12-3 or TRBV12-4 and TRBJ1-5, with TRBD1 as a possible D gene (5 bases). This CDR3 is built from 13 residues. V was trimmed by 5 bases and J by 6 bases, leaving 11 bases between them. The CDR3 region has the DNA TGTGCCAGCAGTACGGGGACGGGTCAGCCCCAGCATTTT. It is translated as CASSTGTGQPQHF.

By sample share, this clone is medium-sized (0.01 to 0.1%). The chain combines TRBV29-1 with TRBJ2-7; D is perhaps TRBD2 (6 bases). Germline V gene lookup returns CDR1 SQVTM and CDR2 ANQGSEA. There are 12 residues in the CDR3. V was trimmed by 6 bases and J by 6 bases, leaving 15 bases between them. CDR3 protein: CSVVTSSGEQYF. The CDR3 coding sequence is TGCAGCGTAGTGACTAGTTCGGGCGAGCAGTACTTC.

V is TRBV5-6 and J is TRBJ1-2, with 8 bases matching TRBD1. The germline gives CDR1 SGHDT, CDR2 YYEEEE. CDR3 length: 13 amino acids. Losses at the gene ends were 5 bases for V and 4 bases for J; bases not matched to a gene: 4. CDR3 in DNA: TGTGCCAGCAGTCCGACAGGGGCCTATGGCTACACCTTC. This sequence encodes CASSPTGAYGYTF.

The gene calls are TRBV5-4 and TRBJ2-3; D perhaps matches TRBD2 (6 bases). Germline CDR1 reads SGHNT; CDR2 reads YYREEE (reference sequence). V was trimmed by 4 bases and J by 0 bases, leaving 9 bases between them. CDR3 length equals 14 residues. CDR3 region: CASSTSSSTDTQYF. The CDR3 bases are TGTGCCAGCAGCACTAGCTCTAGCACAGATACGCAGTATTTT.

The rearrangement joins TRBV6-2 or TRBV6-3 to TRBJ2-5; D gene unclear. The CDR3 loop spans 13 amino acids. Germline assignment: CDR1 MNHEY and CDR2 SVGEGT. The V end was cut by 6 bases, the J end by 4 bases, with 12 bases between. The CDR3 loop is CASSDPDRETQYF. The CDR3 nucleotides are TGTGCCAGCAGCGACCCGGACCGAGAGACCCAGTACTTC.

In this sample, this clone turned up once. The V gene is TRBV7-2, the J gene TRBJ2-1; tentative D call: TRBD1 (6 bases). CDR3 length equals 15 residues. V lost 5 bases and J 3 bases, leaving 14 bases between the germline ends. Germline V gives CDR1 SGHTA, CDR2 FQGNSA. CDR3 in DNA: TGTGCCAGCAGCCCGCAGGGCAGGGGCTACAATGAGCAGTTCTTC. It specifies CASSPQGRGYNEQFF.

V and J are TRBV29-1 and TRBJ2-2; the D is unclear. The V gene lost 3 bases and the J gene lost 0 bases, with 5 bases spanning the gap. Looked up from germline, CDR1 is SQVTM and CDR2 is ANQGSEA. This CDR3 has 13 amino acids. The CDR3 DNA sequence: TGCAGCGTTGAGGTCGCGAACACCGGGGAGCTGTTTTTT. Residues: CSVEVANTGELFF.

V is TRBV5-6 and J is TRBJ1-1; D unclear. Germline lookup yields CDR1 SGHDT and CDR2 YYEEEE. Between the trimmed V and J ends, which lost 4 bases and 4 bases, there was a span of 8 bases. CDR3 length: 12 amino acids. The CDR3 spells CASSAEFTEAFF. In DNA form, the CDR3 reads TGTGCCAGCAGCGCAGAGTTCACTGAAGCTTTCTTT.

This clone was observed a few times. The chain employs TRBV24-1 and TRBJ1-6, with D possibly being TRBD1 (6 bases). Deletions cut 11 bases from V and 3 bases from J, with 22 bases between. Germline lookup yields CDR1 KGHDR and CDR2 SFDVKD. The CDR3 has 17 residues. The CDR3 protein is CAISQGRRPLYNSPLHF. The CDR3 bases are TGTGCCATTTCACAGGGAAGACGCCCCCTCTATAATTCACCCCTCCACTTT.

The V call is TRBV9, the J call TRBJ2-7; tentatively, D is TRBD2 (5 bases). The CDR3 extends over 14 amino acids. Germline V CDR1 and CDR2: SGDLS, YYNGEE. Trimming took off 0 bases at V and 2 bases at J, with 9 bases between the two ends. The CDR3 coding sequence is TGTGCCAGCAGCGTAGGTGAGGGAACCTACGAGCAGTACTTC. This translates into CASSVGEGTYEQYF.

This clone was seen just once. The rearrangement uses TRBV28 and TRBJ1-4; TRBD1 matches 9 bases. CDR3 length: 15 residues. CDR1 MDHEN and CDR2 SYDVKM come from the germline V gene. V lost 2 bases to trimming and J lost 4 bases; unmatched junction nucleotides: 2. In DNA, the CDR3 is TGTGCCAGCAGTTTACCGGGACAGGGTAATGAAAAACTGTTTTTT. Amino acids: CASSLPGQGNEKLFF.

The chain is built from TRBV7-3 and TRBJ1-2; the D is unclear. Trimming removed 1 base at V and 0 bases at J, with 12 bases between. CDR3 size: 16 residues. Germline CDR1 and CDR2: SGHTA and FQGTGA. In nucleotides, the CDR3 is TGTGCCAGCAGCTTAATGGGTGCAGGAGCTAACTATGGCTACACCTTC. It codes for CASSLMGAGANYGYTF.